This passage covers 20 T cell receptor beta chains from one sample sequenced in a study of cytomegalovirus exposure and HLA in healthy donors. It was with 60 Vbeta and 13 Jbeta primers that the PCR ran. Here immunoSEQ multiplex PCR was the method, and the copy in TCRdb shows in-frame clones only, minus some. Here the sample spans some 180,000 clones, roughly an eighth being singletons. Input material: PBMCs. The receptors were sampled from a man over 45 in good health and CMV-seropositive.

The chain couples TRBV7-2 to TRBJ1-2; tentative D call: TRBD1 (6 bases). The germline V and J ends were trimmed by 4 bases and 3 bases, with 15 bases remaining between them. CDR3 length: 15 residues. Germline-derived CDR1 and CDR2 are SGHTA and FQGNSA. The CDR3 here is CASSSMGRGDYGYTF. CDR3 sequence (DNA): TGTGCCAGCAGCTCCATGGGCAGGGGTGACTATGGCTACACCTTC.

This clone was found a few times. V usage is TRBV19 and J usage is TRBJ1-6; the match to TRBD1 covers 7 bases. The CDR3 contains 16 residues. Germline V CDR1 and CDR2: LNHDA, SQIVND (reference sequence). Trimming took 2 bases from V and 4 from J; bases not matched to a gene: 5. The CDR3 DNA sequence: TGTGCCAGTAGTATATTTTGGGACAGTTATAATTCACCCCTCCACTTT. Amino acids: CASSIFWDSYNSPLHF.

The V and J genes are TRBV7-2 and TRBJ2-7, with 9 bases aligning to TRBD1. V dropped 0 bases and J dropped 4; count of bases not matched to a gene: 4. CDR3 length equals 15 residues. Germline V gene lookup returns CDR1 SGHTA and CDR2 FQGNSA. The CDR3 coding sequence is TGTGCCAGCAGCTTAGCGGGGACAGGGTCTTACGAGCAGTACTTC. It is translated as CASSLAGTGSYEQYF.

This clone was seen more than once but under ten times. CDR3 nucleotides: TGCGCCAGCAGCCAAGATCACCGGGTGAATGAGCAGTTCTTC. It specifies CASSQDHRVNEQFF. The rearrangement joins TRBV4-3 to TRBJ2-1; the D is unclear. The length of the CDR3 is 14 residues. Trimming left V 0 bases short and J 7 bases short, with 10 bases between. Germline V gene lookup returns CDR1 LGHNA and CDR2 YSLEER.

The J gene is TRBJ2-3, the V gene TRBV29-1; 8 nucleotides agree with TRBD2. The CDR3 is made up of 12 amino acids. Looked up from germline, CDR1 is SQVTM and CDR2 is ANQGSEA. Germline trimming cut 5 bases from V and 4 bases from J; bases unmatched to any gene: 2. The CDR3 reads CSVRGGADTQYF. As DNA, the CDR3 is TGCAGCGTTCGGGGGGGCGCAGATACGCAGTATTTT.

Only a few counts were recorded for this clone. The sample has other DNA sequences that encode this CDR3 too. The chain employs TRBV30 and TRBJ1-2; D may be TRBD1 (5 bases). Trimming removed 1 base at V and 4 bases at J, with 10 bases between. The CDR3 extends over 13 amino acids. Germline-derived CDR1 and CDR2 are GTSNPN and SVGIG (reference sequence). This CDR3 reads CAWSGGGGYGYTF. The CDR3 bases are TGTGCCTGGAGTGGGGGGGGTGGCTATGGCTACACCTTC. The whole variable domain, filled in from reference TRBV30 and TRBJ1-2, reads SQTIHQWPATLVQPVGSPLSLECTVEGTSNPNLYWYRQAAGRGLQLLFYSVGIGQISSEVPQNLSASRPQDRQFILSSKKLLLSDSGFYLCAWSGGGGYGYTFGSGTRLTVV.

The J gene is TRBJ2-1, the V gene TRBV19, with D tentatively TRBD1 (5 bases). The CDR3 spans 15 residues. CDR1 and CDR2 (germline): LNHDA, SQIVND (reference sequence). Trimming stripped 3 bases from V and 0 bases from J, with 9 bases between. For the CDR3, the DNA is TGTGCCAGTAGTATCGGAAGGGGCTCCTACAATGAGCAGTTCTTC. Protein sequence: CASSIGRGSYNEQFF.

The sample holds a few counts of this clone. V and J are TRBV7-2 and TRBJ1-2; 9 bases fit TRBD1. The V gene end was trimmed by 5 bases and the J gene end by 8 bases; junction bases not matched to a gene: 6. This CDR3 has 13 residues. In germline, CDR1 is SGHTA, CDR2 FQGNSA. The DNA for the CDR3 is TGTGCCAGCAGCCAGACAGGGGGTGCGGGCTACACCTTC. This gives the protein CASSQTGGAGYTF.

The CDR3 DNA is TGTGCCAGCAGCTTTCAGACTAGCGGGGTTATTCGGGAGACCCAGTACTTC. As protein: CASSFQTSGVIRETQYF. The chain uses TRBV5-6 and TRBJ2-5, with 11 bases that match TRBD2. V was pared by 2 bases and J by 5 bases, with 11 bases of the junction left unmatched. Germline CDR1 is SGHDT and CDR2 is YYEEEE. The CDR3 length is 17 residues.

This chain links TRBV27 with TRBJ2-7; weak D call: TRBD1 (5 bases). The CDR3 is 13 amino acids. The germline V gene has CDR1 MNHEY and CDR2 SMNVEV (reference sequence). V lost 5 bases to trimming and J lost 7 bases, with 15 bases between them. The CDR3 DNA is TGTGCCAGCAGTCCTCAGGGTCTTTTTGAGCAGTACTTC. It encodes CASSPQGLFEQYF.

In DNA, the CDR3 is TGTGCCACCAGGACAGGGTTAGTCGAAAAACTGTTTTTT. This codes for CATRTGLVEKLFF. The chain has TRBV28 and TRBJ1-4, with 8 bases lining up with TRBD1. The germline V gene has CDR1 MDHEN and CDR2 SYDVKM. The CDR3 runs 13 residues. Germline trimming cut 10 bases from V and 8 bases from J; bases unmatched to any gene: 9.

The chain has TRBV4-3 and TRBJ1-2; TRBD1 matches at 8 bases. CDR1 is LGHNA and CDR2 is YSLEER in the germline V gene. With 0 bases clipped from V and 4 bases from J, the junction kept 1 base outside the gene matches. The CDR3 loop spans 14 amino acids. DNA for the CDR3: TGCGCCAGCAGCCAAGACGGACAGGGCTATGGCTACACCTTC. Protein product: CASSQDGQGYGYTF.

This clone was observed a few times. This sequence joins TRBV11-2 and TRBJ2-2; tentatively, D is TRBD1 (6 bases). V was pared by 6 bases and J by 2 bases, with 10 bases between. CDR1 is SGHAT and CDR2 is FQNNGV in the germline V gene. The CDR3 has 14 residues. DNA for the CDR3: TGTGCCAGCAGTCAACAGGGTAACACCGGGGAGCTGTTTTTT. Encoded protein: CASSQQGNTGELFF. Full variable domain (outside the CDR3, taken from reference TRBV11-2 and TRBJ2-2): EAGVAQSPRYKIIEKRQSVAFWCNPISGHATLYWYQQILGQGPKLLIQFQNNGVVDDSQLPKDRFSAERLKGVDSTLKIQPAKLEDSAVYLCASSQQGNTGELFFGEGSRLTVL.

The chain combines TRBV7-2 with TRBJ2-3, with TRBD2 matching over 9 bases. In germline, CDR1 is SGHTA, CDR2 FQGNSA. The V gene end was trimmed by 5 bases and the J gene end by 3 bases; junction bases not matched to a gene: 9. This CDR3 has 16 amino acids. CDR3 protein: CASSQTNLAGTDTQYF. CDR3 nucleotides: TGTGCCAGCAGCCAGACCAACCTAGCGGGAACAGATACGCAGTATTTT.

In its sample, this clone was seen a few times. The CDR3 loop reads CASSLTGTPGPYGYTF. CDR3 sequence (DNA): TGTGCCAGCAGTCTTACCGGGACTCCTGGGCCCTATGGCTACACCTTC. The rearrangement uses TRBV28 and TRBJ1-2; tentative D call: TRBD1 (5 bases). This CDR3 is 16 amino acids long. The V gene lost 5 bases and the J gene lost 4 bases, with 20 bases spanning the gap. Germline V gene data show CDR1 as MDHEN and CDR2 as SYDVKM.

This clone was counted only a few times. The CDR3 DNA reads TGTGCCAGCAGCTTGCTGGCGGGGGAGAACACCGGGGAGCTGTTTTTT. Residues: CASSLLAGENTGELFF. The rearrangement links TRBV5-4 to TRBJ2-2; TRBD2 matches 7 bases. The V segment lost 1 base and the J segment 1 base; nucleotides outside the gene matches: 4. The germline gives CDR1 SGHNT, CDR2 YYREEE (reference sequence). This CDR3 region has 16 residues.

The V and J genes are TRBV11-2 and TRBJ1-4, with TRBD1 matching over 7 bases. CDR3 length: 14 residues. From germline, CDR1 is SGHAT and CDR2 FQNNGV. Germline trimming cut 3 bases from V and 6 bases from J; bases unmatched to any gene: 4. CDR3 nucleotide sequence: TGTGCCAGCAGCTTGACAGGGCGGTATGAAAAACTGTTTTTT. It translates to CASSLTGRYEKLFF.

The V gene is TRBV13, the J gene TRBJ2-5; TRBD1 matches at 10 bases. The CDR3 is 15 amino acids. Unmatched junction bases numbered 5, after V lost 5 bases and J lost 2 bases. Germline V gene lookup returns CDR1 PRHDT and CDR2 FYEKMQ (reference sequence). CDR3 sequence reads: CASSSDRGPQETQYF. CDR3 DNA: TGTGCCAGCAGCAGCGACAGGGGGCCTCAAGAGACCCAGTACTTC.

The chain carries TRBV7-9 and TRBJ1-2; D gene unclear. V gave up 1 base and J gave up 0 bases, with 9 bases separating them. The CDR3 has 15 residues. Germline V gene sequence: CDR1 SEHNR, CDR2 FQNEAQ (reference sequence). CDR3 in amino acids: CASSLVGVTNYGYTF. CDR3 DNA: TGTGCCAGCAGCTTAGTGGGCGTTACTAACTATGGCTACACCTTC.

This rearrangement joins TRBV29-1 to TRBJ1-3, with 7 bases that match TRBD1. Germline V gene data show CDR1 as SQVTM and CDR2 as ANQGSEA. The CDR3 runs to 16 residues. With V trimmed by 4 bases and J by 4 bases, 13 bases remained unmatched. For the CDR3, the DNA is TGCAGCGTTGTCCCCCCGATGACAGGGACGGGAAACACCATATATTTT. Amino acids: CSVVPPMTGTGNTIYF.